This T cell receptor (beta chain) was identified during a study of control samples from healthy donors and cancer patients. The CDR3 runs 17 residues. V trimming: 4 bases; J trimming: 8 bases; junction bases outside the gene matches: 15. The V gene's germline CDR1 is MNHNS and CDR2 SASEGT. Libraries were prepared by immunoSEQ multiplex PCR; TCRdb keeps only in-frame clonotypes and omits some of them. The sample spans about 210,000 clones; the ten largest clones claim 2% to 2.5%. This TCR was sampled from a woman in her twenties or thirties in good health. Sequenced input: blood. This chain joins TRBV6-1 and TRBJ1-4; 8 positions agree with TRBD1. CDR3 DNA sequence: TGTGCCAGCAGTGGCTTGTCCCCTCTCAGGGGGCGGGAAAAACTGTTTTTT. This encodes CASSGLSPLRGREKLFF.